These 29 T cell receptor beta chains were sequenced from one sample in a study of PD-L1 blockade in urothelial cancer. Time point meaning: pretreatment peripheral blood. Some clones are missing from TCRdb's copy, which holds only in-frame ones; the method was immunoSEQ multiplex PCR. Of tens of thousands of clones listed, around four fifths are singletons. The source was PBMCs, collected around atezolizumab (anti-PD-L1) treatment. The receptors shown here come from a man between 50 and 59 years old with urothelial cancer.

There are a few counts of this clone. This CDR3 reads CASSPPPGNTGELFF. In nucleotides, the CDR3 is TGTGCCAGCAGCCCCCCTCCGGGGAACACCGGGGAGCTGTTTTTT. The genes are TRBV4-2 and TRBJ2-2; no clear D gene. The length of the CDR3 is 15 residues. Germline V gene data show CDR1 as LGHNA and CDR2 as YNFKEQ. V lost 4 bases and J lost 1, with 10 bases in between.

This chain joins TRBV7-9 and TRBJ2-7; the D gene is possibly TRBD2 (6 bases). V lost 8 bases to trimming and J lost 4 bases, with 21 bases between them. The CDR3 sequence is 15 residues long. CDR1 is SEHNR and CDR2 is FQNEAQ in the germline V gene (reference sequence). This CDR3 reads CASGGVAGRRYEQYF. The CDR3 DNA sequence: TGTGCCAGCGGGGGTGTGGCGGGAAGAAGGTACGAGCAGTACTTC.

The chain links TRBV10-3 to TRBJ2-7; tentative D call: TRBD2 (6 bases). The CDR3 loop spans 15 amino acids. V was clipped by 2 bases and J by 2 bases, with 13 bases between them. Germline-derived CDR1 and CDR2 are ENHRY and SYGVKD. As DNA, the CDR3 is TGTGCCATCAGTGAGCCCGGGGGACCAACCTACGAGCAGTACTTC. It translates to CAISEPGGPTYEQYF.

In this sample, this clone turned up once. This sequence joins TRBV30 and TRBJ2-7; TRBD1 agrees at 7 bases. Germline assignment: CDR1 GTSNPN and CDR2 SVGIG (reference sequence). V shed 5 bases and J 3 bases; nucleotides not matched to a gene: 13. This CDR3 is 15 amino acids long. The CDR3 is CAWARDREFYYEQYF. CDR3 nucleotides: TGTGCCTGGGCCAGAGACAGGGAATTTTACTACGAGCAGTACTTC.

The V and J genes are TRBV11-2 and TRBJ1-4, with D possibly matching TRBD1 (5 bases). Trimming removed 2 bases at V and 7 bases at J, with 17 bases between. Germline V gene data show CDR1 as SGHAT and CDR2 as FQNNGV. CDR3 length: 16 amino acids. CDR3 nucleotide sequence: TGTGCCAGCAGCTTAATGCTTGAGGGGAGGGGTGAAAAACTGTTTTTT. Its translation: CASSLMLEGRGEKLFF.

V gene TRBV2 combines with J gene TRBJ2-4; D possibly corresponds to TRBD1 (5 bases). The CDR3 extends over 18 amino acids. V was cut by 1 base and J by 2 bases, with 18 bases left in between. Germline V gene lookup returns CDR1 SNHLY and CDR2 FYNNEI. CDR3 bases: TGTGCCAGCAGTGAAGATAATTTAGACAGACGGTCCAAAAACATTCAGTACTTC. Translating it yields CASSEDNLDRRSKNIQYF. Looking up the rest from reference TRBV2 and TRBJ2-4 gives the full variable domain: EPEVTQTPSHQVTQMGQEVILRCVPISNHLYFYWYRQILGQKVEFLVSFYNNEISEKSEIFDDQFSVERPDGSNFTLKIRSTKLEDSAMYFCASSEDNLDRRSKNIQYFGAGTRLSVL.

The J gene is TRBJ2-2, the V gene TRBV9; TRBD1 aligns across 8 bases. CDR3 length: 17 amino acids. From germline, CDR1 is SGDLS and CDR2 YYNGEE. Germline trimming cut 0 bases from V and 5 bases from J; bases unmatched to any gene: 9. The chain's CDR3 is CASSVVGRTGLTGELFF. The DNA of the CDR3 is TGTGCCAGCAGCGTAGTAGGGAGGACAGGGCTGACCGGGGAGCTGTTTTTT.

The chain uses TRBV7-4 and TRBJ2-3; 8 nucleotides agree with TRBD1. Unmatched junction bases numbered 22, after V lost 4 bases and J lost 4 bases. Per the germline V gene, CDR1 is SGHVT and CDR2 is SQSDAQ. This CDR3 has 20 amino acids. CDR3 protein: CASSSPGQVPEEREADTQYF. The CDR3 bases are TGTGCCAGCAGCTCCCCGGGACAGGTACCCGAGGAGCGCGAAGCAGATACGCAGTATTTT.

This clone appeared a single time. V and J are TRBV6-6 and TRBJ2-7; unclear D gene. This CDR3 is 13 amino acids long. The germline V gene encodes CDR1 MNHNY and CDR2 SVGAGI (reference sequence). Trimming removed 8 bases from V and 0 bases from J, with 11 bases in between. The CDR3: CASAEPNSYEQYF. As DNA, the CDR3 is TGTGCCAGCGCGGAGCCGAACTCCTACGAGCAGTACTTC.

The rearrangement joins TRBV5-4 to TRBJ1-6; TRBD1 matches at 7 bases. The V and J ends lost 4 bases and 7 bases, in that order; junction bases with no gene match: 8. Germline assignment: CDR1 SGHNT and CDR2 YYREEE (reference sequence). The CDR3 contains 15 residues. For the CDR3, the DNA is TGTGCCAGCAGCCACCGGGACAGCTTGAATTCACCCCTCCACTTT. Its protein is CASSHRDSLNSPLHF.

This clone appeared once. The chain has TRBV5-1 and TRBJ2-3, with TRBD2 identical over 9 bases. The CDR3 is 17 amino acids. V lost 0 bases and J lost 0; bases outside the gene matches: 5. Germline V gene data show CDR1 as SGHRS and CDR2 as YFSETQ. In DNA, the CDR3 is TGCGCCAGCAGCTTGGCTGAAGCGGGGGGAAGCACAGATACGCAGTATTTT. Residues: CASSLAEAGGSTDTQYF.

This clone has more than one count but fewer than ten. The genes are TRBV2 and TRBJ2-1, with 8 bases fitting TRBD1. From germline, CDR1 is SNHLY and CDR2 FYNNEI. This CDR3 has 15 residues. V shed 4 bases and J 3 bases; nucleotides not matched to a gene: 5. The CDR3 bases are TGTGCCAGCAGTGGAACGGGACAGGTCTACAATGAGCAGTTCTTC. Amino acids: CASSGTGQVYNEQFF.

The rearrangement links TRBV5-4 to TRBJ2-1, with 9 bases that match TRBD2. Trimming at V came to 6 bases and at J to 8 bases, leaving 18 bases not matched to a gene. Per the germline V gene, CDR1 is SGHNT and CDR2 is YYREEE (reference sequence). CDR3 size: 17 residues. CDR3 DNA sequence: TGTGCCAGCACCTTTCGGAGAGCTAGCGGGACTTGGGATGAGCAGTTCTTC. This codes for CASTFRRASGTWDEQFF.

The V and J genes are TRBV18 and TRBJ2-1; 10 bases align to TRBD2. V trimming: 1 base; J trimming: 8 bases; junction bases outside the gene matches: 8. CDR3 size: 16 residues. Germline assignment: CDR1 KGHSH and CDR2 LQKENI. CDR3 nucleotide sequence: TGTGCCAGCTCACCACTAGCGGGAGGTCCTTACGATGAGCAGTTCTTC. Residues: CASSPLAGGPYDEQFF.

This clone was found once. The gene calls are TRBV19 and TRBJ2-5; 9 bases agree with TRBD1. Germline V gives CDR1 LNHDA, CDR2 SQIVND (reference sequence). Losses at the gene ends were 4 bases for V and 5 bases for J; bases not matched to a gene: 5. The CDR3 sequence is 14 residues long. CDR3 sequence (DNA): TGTGCCAGTAGTACTACAGGGGGCTTGGAGACCCAGTACTTC. This translates into CASSTTGGLETQYF.

The J gene is TRBJ2-2, the V gene TRBV21-1; the D segment call TRBD1 is taken from the table without a DNA check. TRBV21-1 is termed a pseudogene. This CDR3 spans 15 amino acids. In DNA, the CDR3 is TGTGCCAGCCTCTCAGGGGGCGATCATCCCGGGGAGCTGTTTTTT. Translating gives CASLSGGDHPGELFF.

Remarks on this clone: The sample carries other DNA sequences with the same CDR3. The chain uses TRBV5-6 and TRBJ2-5; no firm D call. The V gene's germline CDR1 is SGHDT and CDR2 YYEEEE. V was cut by 0 bases and J by 2 bases, with 5 bases left in between. The CDR3 is 13 residues long. Here the CDR3 reads CASSLGLQETQYF. In DNA, the CDR3 is TGTGCCAGCAGCTTGGGTCTGCAAGAGACCCAGTACTTC.

This clone has a single count. The chain couples TRBV18 to TRBJ1-1, with 7 bases fitting TRBD1. The CDR3 extends over 17 amino acids. Losses at the gene ends were 3 bases for V and 4 bases for J; bases not matched to a gene: 14. Looked up from germline, CDR1 is KGHSH and CDR2 is LQKENI. The CDR3 DNA follows: TGTGCCAGCTCACCCTTTATAGACAGGGCGTATTCCACTGAAGCTTTCTTT. Translation gives CASSPFIDRAYSTEAFF.

In this sample, this clone turned up once. This rearrangement joins TRBV27 to TRBJ2-5; 13 bases map to TRBD2. The CDR3 sequence is 15 residues long. The V segment lost 5 bases and the J segment 4 bases; nucleotides outside the gene matches: 4. Germline V gene data show CDR1 as MNHEY and CDR2 as SMNVEV (reference sequence). As DNA, the CDR3 is TGTGCCAGCAGTCCGGGACTAGCGGGACGAGAGACCCAGTACTTC. Residues: CASSPGLAGRETQYF.

This clone has a single count. This sequence joins TRBV29-1 and TRBJ1-5; D not resolved. Trimming took 4 bases from V and 5 from J, leaving 9 bases between them. Germline-derived CDR1 and CDR2 are SQVTM and ANQGSEA. The CDR3 is made up of 12 amino acids. The CDR3 coding sequence is TGCAGCGTTGGAGACGGGGATCAGCCCCAGCATTTT. It specifies CSVGDGDQPQHF.

The V and J genes are TRBV28 and TRBJ2-1; 9 bases fit TRBD1. Germline trimming cut 6 bases from V and 0 bases from J; bases unmatched to any gene: 3. The V gene's germline CDR1 is MDHEN and CDR2 SYDVKM. The CDR3 runs to 15 residues. The CDR3 protein is CASRRDRVSYNEQFF. CDR3 nucleotides: TGTGCCAGCAGACGGGACAGGGTCTCCTACAATGAGCAGTTCTTC.

The CDR3 loop is CASSLLGANEKLFF. The CDR3 nucleotides read TGTGCCAGCAGTTTGTTAGGGGCTAATGAAAAACTGTTTTTT. The V and J genes are TRBV28 and TRBJ1-4; D is possibly TRBD1 (5 bases). The germline V and J ends were trimmed by 3 bases and 3 bases, with 8 bases remaining between them. Germline V gene data show CDR1 as MDHEN and CDR2 as SYDVKM. This CDR3 contains 14 residues.

The V gene is TRBV15, the J gene TRBJ2-5; 13 nucleotides line up with TRBD2. Germline V gives CDR1 LNHNV, CDR2 YYDKDF (reference sequence). Trimming removed 3 bases from V and 9 bases from J; junction bases left unmatched: 1. The CDR3 runs 13 residues. Here the CDR3 reads CATSSGLAGAQYF. CDR3 DNA: TGTGCCACCAGCAGCGGACTAGCGGGGGCCCAGTACTTC.

The count of this clone is one. The rearrangement joins TRBV10-1 to TRBJ2-5; maybe TRBD1 (6 bases). CDR3 length: 15 amino acids. V was cut by 0 bases and J by 2 bases, with 10 bases left in between. Looked up from germline, CDR1 is WNHNN and CDR2 is SYGVQD (reference sequence). The CDR3 loop reads CASSESVTGQETQYF. The CDR3, as DNA: TGCGCCAGCAGTGAGTCAGTGACAGGTCAAGAGACCCAGTACTTC.

For the CDR3, the DNA is TGTGCCAGCAAGTCCGACAGTATCACAGATACGCAGTATTTT. Translated, it gives CASKSDSITDTQYF. The rearrangement uses TRBV6-5 and TRBJ2-3, with a weak D call TRBD1 (5 bases). From germline, CDR1 is MNHEY and CDR2 SVGAGI. V was cut by 7 bases and J by 2 bases, with 13 bases left in between. The CDR3 totals 14 residues.

The V call is TRBV5-1, the J call TRBJ2-1, with 8 bases lining up with TRBD2. V was clipped by 1 base and J by 2 bases; unmatched bases: 2. From germline, CDR1 is SGHRS and CDR2 YFSETQ. This CDR3 region has 15 residues. DNA of the CDR3: TGCGCCAGCAGCTTGAACGGGGGGGCCTACAATGAGCAGTTCTTC. Encoded protein: CASSLNGGAYNEQFF.

This chain connects TRBV19 to TRBJ2-2; D may be TRBD2 (5 bases). V was trimmed by 2 bases and J by 0 bases, leaving 7 bases between them. The V gene's germline CDR1 is LNHDA and CDR2 SQIVND (reference sequence). The CDR3 contains 15 residues. The CDR3 spells CASSITRANTGELFF. In DNA form, the CDR3 reads TGTGCCAGTAGTATAACTAGGGCGAACACCGGGGAGCTGTTTTTT. The whole variable domain, remainder taken from reference TRBV19 and TRBJ2-2, is DGGITQSPKYLFRKEGQNVTLSCEQNLNHDAMYWYRQDPGQGLRLIYYSQIVNDFQKGDIAEGYSVSREKKESFPLTVTSAQKNPTAFYLCASSITRANTGELFFGEGSRLTVL.

V usage is TRBV27 and J usage is TRBJ2-5, with 11 bases fitting TRBD2. CDR3 length: 15 residues. V lost 5 bases to trimming and J lost 5 bases; unmatched junction nucleotides: 7. The germline V gene has CDR1 MNHEY and CDR2 SMNVEV (reference sequence). The CDR3 region is CASSPGTSGRETQYF. The CDR3 DNA is TGTGCCAGCAGTCCCGGGACTAGCGGACGGGAGACCCAGTACTTC.

The rearrangement links TRBV7-3 to TRBJ2-2; no clear D gene. V was clipped by 0 bases and J by 4 bases, with 9 bases between them. The germline gives CDR1 SGHTA, CDR2 FQGTGA. CDR3 size: 15 residues. The CDR3 sequence is CASSLTSLPTGELFF. DNA for the CDR3: TGTGCCAGCAGCTTAACGTCACTACCCACCGGGGAGCTGTTTTTT.